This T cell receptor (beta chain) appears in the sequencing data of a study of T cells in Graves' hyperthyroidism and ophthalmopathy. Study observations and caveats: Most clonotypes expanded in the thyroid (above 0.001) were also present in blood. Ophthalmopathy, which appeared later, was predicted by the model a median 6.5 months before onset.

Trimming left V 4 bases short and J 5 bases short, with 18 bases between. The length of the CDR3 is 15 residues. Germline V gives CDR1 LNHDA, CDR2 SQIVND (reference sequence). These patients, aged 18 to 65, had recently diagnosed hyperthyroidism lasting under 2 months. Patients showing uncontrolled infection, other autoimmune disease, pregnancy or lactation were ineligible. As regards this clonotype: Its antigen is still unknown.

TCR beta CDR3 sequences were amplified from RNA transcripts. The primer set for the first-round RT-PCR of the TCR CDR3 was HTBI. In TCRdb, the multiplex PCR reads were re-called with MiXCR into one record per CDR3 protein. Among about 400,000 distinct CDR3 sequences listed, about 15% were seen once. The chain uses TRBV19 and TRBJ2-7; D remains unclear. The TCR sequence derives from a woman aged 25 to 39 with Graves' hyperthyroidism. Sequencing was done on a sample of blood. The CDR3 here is CASSSGSDPSHEQYF. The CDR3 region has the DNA TGTGCCAGTAGTAGCGGCTCTGACCCGAGCCACGAGCAGTACTTC.